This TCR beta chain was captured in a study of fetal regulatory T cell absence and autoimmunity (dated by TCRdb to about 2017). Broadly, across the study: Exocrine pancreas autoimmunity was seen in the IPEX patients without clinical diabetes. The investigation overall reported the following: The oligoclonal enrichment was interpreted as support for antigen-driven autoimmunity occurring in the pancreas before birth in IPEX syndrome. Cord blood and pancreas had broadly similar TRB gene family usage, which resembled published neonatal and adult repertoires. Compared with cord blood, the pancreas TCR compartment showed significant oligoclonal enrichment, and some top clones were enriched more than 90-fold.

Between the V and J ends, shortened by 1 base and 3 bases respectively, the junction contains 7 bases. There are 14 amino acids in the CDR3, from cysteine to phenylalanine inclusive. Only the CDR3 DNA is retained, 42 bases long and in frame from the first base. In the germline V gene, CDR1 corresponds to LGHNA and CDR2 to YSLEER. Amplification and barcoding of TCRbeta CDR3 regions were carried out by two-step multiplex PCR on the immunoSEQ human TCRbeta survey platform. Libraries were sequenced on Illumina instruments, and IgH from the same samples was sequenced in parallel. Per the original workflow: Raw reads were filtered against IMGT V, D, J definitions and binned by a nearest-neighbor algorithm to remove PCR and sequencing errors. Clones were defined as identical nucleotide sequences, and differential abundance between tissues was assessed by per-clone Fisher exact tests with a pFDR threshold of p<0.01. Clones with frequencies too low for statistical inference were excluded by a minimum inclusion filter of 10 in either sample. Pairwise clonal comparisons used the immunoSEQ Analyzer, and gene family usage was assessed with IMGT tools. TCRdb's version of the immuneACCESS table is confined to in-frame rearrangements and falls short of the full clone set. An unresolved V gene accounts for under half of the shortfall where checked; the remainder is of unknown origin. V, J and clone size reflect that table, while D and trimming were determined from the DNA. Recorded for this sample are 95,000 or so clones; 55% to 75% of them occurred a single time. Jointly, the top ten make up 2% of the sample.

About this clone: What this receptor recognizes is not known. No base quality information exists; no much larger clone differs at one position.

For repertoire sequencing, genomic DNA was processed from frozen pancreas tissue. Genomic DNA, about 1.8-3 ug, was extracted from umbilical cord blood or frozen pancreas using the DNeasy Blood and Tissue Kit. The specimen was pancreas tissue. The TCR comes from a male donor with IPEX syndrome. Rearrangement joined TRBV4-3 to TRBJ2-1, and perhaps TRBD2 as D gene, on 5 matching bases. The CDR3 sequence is CASSQGLNYNEQFF. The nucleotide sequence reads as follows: TGCGCCAGCAGCCAAGGACTAAACTACAATGAGCAGTTCTTC.